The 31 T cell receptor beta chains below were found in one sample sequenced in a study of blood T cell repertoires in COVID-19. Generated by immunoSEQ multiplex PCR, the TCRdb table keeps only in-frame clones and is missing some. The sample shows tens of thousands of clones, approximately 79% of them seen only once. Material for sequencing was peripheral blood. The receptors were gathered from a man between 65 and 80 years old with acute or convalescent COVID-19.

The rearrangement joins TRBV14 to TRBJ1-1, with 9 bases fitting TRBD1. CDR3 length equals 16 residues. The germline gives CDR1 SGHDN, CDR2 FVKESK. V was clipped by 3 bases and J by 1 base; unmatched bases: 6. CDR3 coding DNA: TGTGCCAGCAGCCACCGGGACAGGGCGAGGAACACTGAAGCTTTCTTT. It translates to CASSHRDRARNTEAFF.

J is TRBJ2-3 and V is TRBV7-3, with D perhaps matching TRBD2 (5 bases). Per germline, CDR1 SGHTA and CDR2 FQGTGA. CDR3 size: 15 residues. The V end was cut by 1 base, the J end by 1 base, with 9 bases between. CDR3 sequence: CASSLNSAGTDTQYF. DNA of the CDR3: TGTGCCAGCAGCTTAAATAGCGCAGGCACAGATACGCAGTATTTT.

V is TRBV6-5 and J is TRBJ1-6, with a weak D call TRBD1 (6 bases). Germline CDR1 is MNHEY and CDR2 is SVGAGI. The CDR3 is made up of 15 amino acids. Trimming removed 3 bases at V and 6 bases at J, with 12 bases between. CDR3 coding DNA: TGTGCCAGCAGTTATATCGGACAGAGTAATTCACCCCTCCACTTT. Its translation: CASSYIGQSNSPLHF.

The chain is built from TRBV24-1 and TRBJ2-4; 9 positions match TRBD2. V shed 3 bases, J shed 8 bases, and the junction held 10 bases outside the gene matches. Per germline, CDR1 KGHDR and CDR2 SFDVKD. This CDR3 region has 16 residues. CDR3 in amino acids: CATSDGLAGWGDIQYF. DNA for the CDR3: TGTGCCACCAGTGATGGTCTAGCGGGATGGGGGGACATTCAGTACTTC.

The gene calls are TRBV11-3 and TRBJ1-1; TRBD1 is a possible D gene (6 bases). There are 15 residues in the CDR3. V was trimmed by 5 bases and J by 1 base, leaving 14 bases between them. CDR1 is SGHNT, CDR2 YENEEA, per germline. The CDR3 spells CASSRGGFSNTEAFF. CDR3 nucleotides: TGTGCCAGCAGCCGGGGGGGCTTCTCGAACACTGAAGCTTTCTTT.

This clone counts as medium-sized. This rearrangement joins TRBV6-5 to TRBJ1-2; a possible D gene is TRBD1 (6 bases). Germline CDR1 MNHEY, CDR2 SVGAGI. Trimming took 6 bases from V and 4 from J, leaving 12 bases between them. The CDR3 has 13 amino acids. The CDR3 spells CASRLNRAYGYTF. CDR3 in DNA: TGTGCCAGCAGATTAAACAGGGCCTATGGCTACACCTTC.

CDR3 nucleotides: TGTGCCAGCAGCTTAGGCGGGGTAGCGCAGGATGAGCAGTTCTTC. Residues: CASSLGGVAQDEQFF. The V call is TRBV11-3, the J call TRBJ2-1; tentatively, D is TRBD2 (6 bases). From germline, CDR1 is SGHNT and CDR2 YENEEA. This CDR3 is built from 15 residues. Trimming left V 1 base short and J 8 bases short, with 15 bases between.

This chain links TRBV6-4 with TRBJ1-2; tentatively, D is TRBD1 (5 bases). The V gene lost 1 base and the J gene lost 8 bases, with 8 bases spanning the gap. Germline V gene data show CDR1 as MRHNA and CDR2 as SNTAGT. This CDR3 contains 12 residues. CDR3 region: CASSDWTSGYTF. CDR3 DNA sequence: TGTGCCAGCAGTGACTGGACATCCGGCTACACCTTC.

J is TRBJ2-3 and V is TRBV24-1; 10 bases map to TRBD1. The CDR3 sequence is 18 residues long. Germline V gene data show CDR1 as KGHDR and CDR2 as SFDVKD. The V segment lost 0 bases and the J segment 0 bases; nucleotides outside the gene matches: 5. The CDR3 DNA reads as TGTGCCACCAGTGATTTGACGGGACAGGGGCTGAGCACAGATACGCAGTATTTT. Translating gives CATSDLTGQGLSTDTQYF.

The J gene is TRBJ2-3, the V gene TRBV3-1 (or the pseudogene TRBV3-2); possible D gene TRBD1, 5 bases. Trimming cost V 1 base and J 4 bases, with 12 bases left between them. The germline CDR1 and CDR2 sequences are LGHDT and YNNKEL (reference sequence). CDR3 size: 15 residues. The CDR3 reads CASSQALLGADTQYF. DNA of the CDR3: TGTGCCAGCAGCCAAGCCCTCCTAGGGGCAGATACGCAGTATTTT.

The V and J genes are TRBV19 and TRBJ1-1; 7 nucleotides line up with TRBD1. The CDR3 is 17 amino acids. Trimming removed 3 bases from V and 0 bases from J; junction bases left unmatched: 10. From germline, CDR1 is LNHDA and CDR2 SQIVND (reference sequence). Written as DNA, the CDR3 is TGTGCCAGTAGTATTCCCCAACAGGGGTGGATGAACACTGAAGCTTTCTTT. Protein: CASSIPQQGWMNTEAFF.

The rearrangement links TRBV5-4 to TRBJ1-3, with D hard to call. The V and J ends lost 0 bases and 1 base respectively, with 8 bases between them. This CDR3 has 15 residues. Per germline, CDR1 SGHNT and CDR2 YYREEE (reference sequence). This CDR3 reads CASSLGAGSGNTIYF. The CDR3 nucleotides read TGTGCCAGCAGCTTGGGGGCTGGGTCTGGAAACACCATATATTTT.

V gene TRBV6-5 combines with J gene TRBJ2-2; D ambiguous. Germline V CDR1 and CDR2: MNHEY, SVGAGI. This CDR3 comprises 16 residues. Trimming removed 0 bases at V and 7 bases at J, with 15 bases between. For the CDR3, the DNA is TGTGCCAGCAGTTACTCCTGGCTCAGCGAAGACGGGGAGCTGTTTTTT. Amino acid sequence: CASSYSWLSEDGELFF.

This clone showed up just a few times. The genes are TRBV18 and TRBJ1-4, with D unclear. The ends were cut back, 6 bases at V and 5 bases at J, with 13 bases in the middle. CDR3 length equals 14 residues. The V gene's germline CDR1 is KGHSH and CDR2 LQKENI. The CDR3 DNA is TGTGCCAGCTCTCTCGGTGCGGGGAATGAAAAACTGTTTTTT. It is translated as CASSLGAGNEKLFF.

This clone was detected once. CDR3 in amino acids: CASNPPGLAGVNEQFF. DNA of the CDR3: TGTGCCAGCAATCCACCGGGACTAGCGGGAGTCAATGAGCAGTTCTTC. The V call is TRBV28, the J call TRBJ2-1; 14 nucleotides line up with TRBD2. The CDR3 contains 16 residues. With 7 bases clipped from V and 6 bases from J, the junction kept 8 bases outside the gene matches. CDR1 and CDR2 from the germline V gene are MDHEN and SYDVKM.

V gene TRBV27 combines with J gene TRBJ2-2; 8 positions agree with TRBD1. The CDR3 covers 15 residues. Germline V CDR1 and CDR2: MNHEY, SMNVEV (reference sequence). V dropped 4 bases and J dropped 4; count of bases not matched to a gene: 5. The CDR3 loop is CASSYWTGLTGELFF. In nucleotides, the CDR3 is TGTGCCAGCAGTTATTGGACAGGGCTCACCGGGGAGCTGTTTTTT.

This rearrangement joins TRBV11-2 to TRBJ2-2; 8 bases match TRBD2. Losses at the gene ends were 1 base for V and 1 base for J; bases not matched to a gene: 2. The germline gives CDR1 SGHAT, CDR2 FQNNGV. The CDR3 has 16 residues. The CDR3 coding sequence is TGTGCCAGCAGCTTAGCGGCGGGGGGGAACACCGGGGAGCTGTTTTTT. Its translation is CASSLAAGGNTGELFF.

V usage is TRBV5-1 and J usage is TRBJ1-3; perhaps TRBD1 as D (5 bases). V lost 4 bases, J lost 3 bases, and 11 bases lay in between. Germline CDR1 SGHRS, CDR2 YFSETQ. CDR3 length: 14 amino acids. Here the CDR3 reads CASSADTGGNTIYF. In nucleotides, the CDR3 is TGCGCCAGCAGCGCGGACACAGGTGGAAACACCATATATTTT. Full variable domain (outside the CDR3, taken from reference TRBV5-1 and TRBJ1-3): KAGVTQTPRYLIKTRGQQVTLSCSPISGHRSVSWYQQTPGQGLQFLFEYFSETQRNKGNFPGRFSGRQFSNSRSEMNVSTLELGDSALYLCASSADTGGNTIYFGEGSWLTVV.

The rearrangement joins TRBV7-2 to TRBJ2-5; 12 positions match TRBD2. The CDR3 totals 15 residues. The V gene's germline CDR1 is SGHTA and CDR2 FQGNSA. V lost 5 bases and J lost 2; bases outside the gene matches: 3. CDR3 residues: CASSTGLAGQETQYF. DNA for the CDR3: TGTGCCAGCAGCACCGGACTAGCGGGACAAGAGACCCAGTACTTC.

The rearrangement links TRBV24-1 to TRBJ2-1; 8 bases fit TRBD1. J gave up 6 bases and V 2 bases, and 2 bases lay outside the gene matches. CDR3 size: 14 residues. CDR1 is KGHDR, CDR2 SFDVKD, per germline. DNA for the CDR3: TGTGCCACCAGTGATTCCGGACAGGGCAATGAGCAGTTCTTC. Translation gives CATSDSGQGNEQFF.

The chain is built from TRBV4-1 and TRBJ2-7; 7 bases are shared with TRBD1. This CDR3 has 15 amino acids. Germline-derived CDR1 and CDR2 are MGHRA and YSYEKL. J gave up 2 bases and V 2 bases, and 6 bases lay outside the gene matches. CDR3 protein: CASSQLDRVTYEQYF. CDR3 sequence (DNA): TGCGCCAGCAGCCAATTAGACAGGGTAACCTACGAGCAGTACTTC.

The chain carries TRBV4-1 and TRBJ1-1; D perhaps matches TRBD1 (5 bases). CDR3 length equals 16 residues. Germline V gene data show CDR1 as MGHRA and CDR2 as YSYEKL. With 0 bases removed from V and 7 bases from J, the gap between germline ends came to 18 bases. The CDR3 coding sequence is TGCGCCAGCAGCCAAGATGAGAAATGGAAGACAGTTGAAGCTTTCTTT. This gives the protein CASSQDEKWKTVEAFF.

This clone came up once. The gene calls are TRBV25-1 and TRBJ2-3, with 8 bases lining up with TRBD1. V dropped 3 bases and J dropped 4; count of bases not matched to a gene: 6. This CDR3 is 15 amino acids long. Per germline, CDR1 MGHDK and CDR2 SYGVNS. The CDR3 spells CASSDGQGTADTQYF. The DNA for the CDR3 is TGTGCCAGCAGTGATGGACAGGGAACCGCAGATACGCAGTATTTT.

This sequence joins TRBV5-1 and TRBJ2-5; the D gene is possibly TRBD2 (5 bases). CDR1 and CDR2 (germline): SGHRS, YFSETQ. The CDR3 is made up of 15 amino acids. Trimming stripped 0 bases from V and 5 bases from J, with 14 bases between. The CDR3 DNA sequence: TGCGCCAGCAGCTTGGACGGGGTTGGGCTGGAGACCCAGTACTTC. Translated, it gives CASSLDGVGLETQYF.

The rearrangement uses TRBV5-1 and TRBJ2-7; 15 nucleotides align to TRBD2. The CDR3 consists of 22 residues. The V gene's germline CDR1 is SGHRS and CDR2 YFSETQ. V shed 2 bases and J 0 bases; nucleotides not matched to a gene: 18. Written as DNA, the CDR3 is TGCGCCAGCAGCTTCCGGGGGCAGGGTCTTGGACTAGCGGGAGGGAACTCCTACGAGCAGTACTTC. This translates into CASSFRGQGLGLAGGNSYEQYF.

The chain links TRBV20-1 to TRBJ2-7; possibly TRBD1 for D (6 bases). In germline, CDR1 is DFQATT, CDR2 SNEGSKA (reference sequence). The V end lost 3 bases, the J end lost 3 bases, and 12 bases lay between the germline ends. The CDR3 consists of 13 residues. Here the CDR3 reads CSASGWDIYEQYF. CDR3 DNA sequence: TGCAGTGCTAGTGGGTGGGACATCTACGAGCAGTACTTC.

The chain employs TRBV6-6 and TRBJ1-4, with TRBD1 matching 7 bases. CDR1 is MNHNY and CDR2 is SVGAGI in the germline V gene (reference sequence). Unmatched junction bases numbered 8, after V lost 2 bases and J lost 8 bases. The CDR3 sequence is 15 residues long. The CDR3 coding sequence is TGTGCCAGCAGTTACCAGAGACAGGGCCGGGAAAAACTGTTTTTT. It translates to CASSYQRQGREKLFF.

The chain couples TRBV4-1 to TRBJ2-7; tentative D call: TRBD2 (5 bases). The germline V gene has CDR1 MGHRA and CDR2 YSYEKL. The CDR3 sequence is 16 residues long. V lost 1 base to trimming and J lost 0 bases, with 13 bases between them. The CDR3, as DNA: TGCGCCAGCAGCCAAGCAGCGGTAAGGAGCTCCTACGAGCAGTACTTC. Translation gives CASSQAAVRSSYEQYF.

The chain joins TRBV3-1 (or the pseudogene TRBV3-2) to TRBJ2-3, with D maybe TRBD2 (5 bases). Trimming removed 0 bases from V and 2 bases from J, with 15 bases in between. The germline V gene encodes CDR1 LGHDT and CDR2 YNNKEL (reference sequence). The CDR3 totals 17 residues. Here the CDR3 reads CASSQERGRAPTDTQYF. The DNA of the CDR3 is TGTGCCAGCAGCCAAGAGAGAGGGCGCGCCCCCACAGATACGCAGTATTTT.

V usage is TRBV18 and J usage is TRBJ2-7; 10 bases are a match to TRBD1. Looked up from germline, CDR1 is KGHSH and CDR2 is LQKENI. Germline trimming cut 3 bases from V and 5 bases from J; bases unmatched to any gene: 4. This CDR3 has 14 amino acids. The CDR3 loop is CASSPTGTGDEQYF. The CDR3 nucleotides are TGTGCCAGCTCACCCACCGGGACAGGGGACGAGCAGTACTTC.

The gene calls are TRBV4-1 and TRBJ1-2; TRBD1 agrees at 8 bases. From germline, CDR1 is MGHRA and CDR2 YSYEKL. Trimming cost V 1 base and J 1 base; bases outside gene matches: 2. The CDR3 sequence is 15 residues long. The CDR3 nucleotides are TGCGCCAGCAGCCAAGTGACAGGGGTTAACTATGGCTACACCTTC. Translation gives CASSQVTGVNYGYTF.